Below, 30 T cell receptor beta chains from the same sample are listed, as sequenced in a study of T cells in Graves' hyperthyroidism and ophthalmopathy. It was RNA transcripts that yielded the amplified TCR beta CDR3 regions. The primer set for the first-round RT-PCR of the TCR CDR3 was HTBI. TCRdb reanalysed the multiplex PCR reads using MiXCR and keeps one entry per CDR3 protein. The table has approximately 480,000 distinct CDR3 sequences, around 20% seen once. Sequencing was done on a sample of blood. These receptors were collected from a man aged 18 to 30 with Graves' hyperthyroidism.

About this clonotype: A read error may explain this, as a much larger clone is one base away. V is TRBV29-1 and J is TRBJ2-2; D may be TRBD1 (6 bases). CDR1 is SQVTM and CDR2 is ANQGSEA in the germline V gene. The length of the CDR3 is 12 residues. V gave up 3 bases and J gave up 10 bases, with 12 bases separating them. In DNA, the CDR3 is TGCAGCGTTGAGGACAGTTTAGAGGAGCTGTTTTTT. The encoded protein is CSVEDSLEELFF.

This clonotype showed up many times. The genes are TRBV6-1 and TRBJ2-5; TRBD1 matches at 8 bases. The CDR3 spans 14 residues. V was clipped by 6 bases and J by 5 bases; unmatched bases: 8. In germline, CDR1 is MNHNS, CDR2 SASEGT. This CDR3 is CASRAGGAGETQYF. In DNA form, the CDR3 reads TGTGCCAGCAGAGCAGGGGGCGCGGGGGAGACCCAGTACTTC.

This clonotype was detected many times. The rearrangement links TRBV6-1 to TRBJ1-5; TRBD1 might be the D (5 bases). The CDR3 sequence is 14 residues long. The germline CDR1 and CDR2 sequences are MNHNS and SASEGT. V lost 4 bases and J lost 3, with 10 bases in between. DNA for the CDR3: TGTGCCAGCAGTGTCGGGGCTAACAATCAGCCCCAGCATTTT. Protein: CASSVGANNQPQHF.

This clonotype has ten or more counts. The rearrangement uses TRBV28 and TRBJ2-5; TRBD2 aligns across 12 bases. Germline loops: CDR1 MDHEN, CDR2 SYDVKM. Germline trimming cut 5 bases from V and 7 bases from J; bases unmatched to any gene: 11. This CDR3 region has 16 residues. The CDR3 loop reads CASSPTSGSLRWTQYF. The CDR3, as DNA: TGTGCCAGCAGTCCGACTAGCGGGAGCCTGAGGTGGACCCAGTACTTC.

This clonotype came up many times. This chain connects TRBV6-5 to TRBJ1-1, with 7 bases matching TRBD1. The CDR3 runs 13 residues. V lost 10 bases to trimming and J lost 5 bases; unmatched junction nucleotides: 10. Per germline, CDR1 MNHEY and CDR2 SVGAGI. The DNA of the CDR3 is TGTGCCACCGTACCAGGGGGACGGACTGAAGCTTTCTTT. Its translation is CATVPGGRTEAFF.

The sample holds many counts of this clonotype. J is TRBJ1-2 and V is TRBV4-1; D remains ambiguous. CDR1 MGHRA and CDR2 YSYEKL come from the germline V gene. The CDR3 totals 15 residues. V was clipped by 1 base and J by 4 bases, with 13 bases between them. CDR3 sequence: CASSQVWEGLYGYTF. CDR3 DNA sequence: TGCGCCAGCAGCCAAGTGTGGGAGGGCCTCTATGGCTACACCTTC.

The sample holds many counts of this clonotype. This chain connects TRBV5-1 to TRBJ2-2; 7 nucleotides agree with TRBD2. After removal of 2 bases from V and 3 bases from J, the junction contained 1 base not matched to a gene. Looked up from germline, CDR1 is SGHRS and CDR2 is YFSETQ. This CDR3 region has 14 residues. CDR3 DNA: TGCGCCAGCAGCTTTCTAGCGGACACCGGGGAGCTGTTTTTT. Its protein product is CASSFLADTGELFF.

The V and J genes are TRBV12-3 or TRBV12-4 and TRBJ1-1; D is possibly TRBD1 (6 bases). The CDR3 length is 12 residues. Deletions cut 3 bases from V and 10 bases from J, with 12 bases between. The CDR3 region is CASSFSGGTAFF. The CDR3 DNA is TGTGCCAGCAGTTTTTCGGGGGGCACAGCTTTCTTT.

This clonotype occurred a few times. The CDR3 region has the DNA TGTGCCATCAGTGAGTCAGTGGGGGATATGGTCAAAAACATTCAGTACTTC. Its translation: CAISESVGDMVKNIQYF. The V call is TRBV10-3, the J call TRBJ2-4; D possibly uses TRBD1 or TRBD2 (5 bases each). CDR3 length equals 17 residues. Germline loops: CDR1 ENHRY, CDR2 SYGVKD. V gave up 0 bases and J gave up 3 bases, with 15 bases separating them.

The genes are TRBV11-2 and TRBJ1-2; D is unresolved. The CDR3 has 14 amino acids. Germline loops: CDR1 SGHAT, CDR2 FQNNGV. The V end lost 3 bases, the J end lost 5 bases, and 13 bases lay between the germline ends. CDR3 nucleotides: TGTGCCAGCAGCTTCGAGCGGGGTAGATATGGCTACACCTTC. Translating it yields CASSFERGRYGYTF.

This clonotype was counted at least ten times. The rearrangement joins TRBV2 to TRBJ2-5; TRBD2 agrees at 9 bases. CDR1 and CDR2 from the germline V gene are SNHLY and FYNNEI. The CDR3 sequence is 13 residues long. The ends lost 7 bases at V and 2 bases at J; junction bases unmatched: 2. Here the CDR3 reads CASIAGEQETQYF. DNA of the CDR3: TGTGCCAGCATAGCGGGGGAGCAAGAGACCCAGTACTTC.

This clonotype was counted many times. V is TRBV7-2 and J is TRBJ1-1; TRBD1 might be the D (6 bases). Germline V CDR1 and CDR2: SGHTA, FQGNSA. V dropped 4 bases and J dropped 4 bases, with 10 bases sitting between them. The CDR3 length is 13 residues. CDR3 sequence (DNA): TGTGCCAGCAGCTCCCAACAGGGCACTGAAGCTTTCTTT. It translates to CASSSQQGTEAFF.

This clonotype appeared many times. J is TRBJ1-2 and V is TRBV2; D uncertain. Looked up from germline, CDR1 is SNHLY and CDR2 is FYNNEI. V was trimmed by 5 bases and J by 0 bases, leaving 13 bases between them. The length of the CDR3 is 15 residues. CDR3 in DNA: TGTGCCAGCAGTAAATTGGGCACCACTAACTATGGCTACACCTTC. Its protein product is CASSKLGTTNYGYTF.

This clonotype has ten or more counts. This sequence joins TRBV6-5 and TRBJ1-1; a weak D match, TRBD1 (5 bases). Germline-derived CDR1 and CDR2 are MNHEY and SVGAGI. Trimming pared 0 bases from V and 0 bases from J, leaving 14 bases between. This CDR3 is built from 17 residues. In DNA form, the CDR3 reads TGTGCCAGCAGTTACTCGGGGGGGAACCTCATGAACACTGAAGCTTTCTTT. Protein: CASSYSGGNLMNTEAFF.

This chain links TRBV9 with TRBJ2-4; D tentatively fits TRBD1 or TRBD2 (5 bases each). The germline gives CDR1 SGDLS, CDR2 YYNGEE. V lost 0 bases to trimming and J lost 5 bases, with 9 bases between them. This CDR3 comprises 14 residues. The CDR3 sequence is CASSVGDRQNIQYF. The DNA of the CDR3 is TGTGCCAGCAGCGTAGGGGACCGTCAAAACATTCAGTACTTC.

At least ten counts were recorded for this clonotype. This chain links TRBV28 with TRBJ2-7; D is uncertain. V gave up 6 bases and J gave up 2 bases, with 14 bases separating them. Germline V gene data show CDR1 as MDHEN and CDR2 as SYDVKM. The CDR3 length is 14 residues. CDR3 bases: TGTGCCAGCAGCCCCTTGGTGGGAACCTACGAGCAGTACTTC. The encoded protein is CASSPLVGTYEQYF.

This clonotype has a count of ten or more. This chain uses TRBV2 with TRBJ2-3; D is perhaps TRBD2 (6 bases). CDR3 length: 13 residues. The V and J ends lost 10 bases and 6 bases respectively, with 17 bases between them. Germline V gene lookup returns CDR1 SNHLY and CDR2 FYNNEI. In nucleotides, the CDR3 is TGTGCCACCAACCGGGACTCGCAGGATACGCAGTATTTT. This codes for CATNRDSQDTQYF.

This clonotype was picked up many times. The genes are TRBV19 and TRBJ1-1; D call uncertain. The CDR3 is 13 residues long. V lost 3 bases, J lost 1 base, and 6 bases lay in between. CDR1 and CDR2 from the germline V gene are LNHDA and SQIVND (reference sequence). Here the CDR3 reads CASSMWQNTEAFF. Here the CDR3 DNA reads TGTGCCAGTAGTATGTGGCAGAACACTGAAGCTTTCTTT.

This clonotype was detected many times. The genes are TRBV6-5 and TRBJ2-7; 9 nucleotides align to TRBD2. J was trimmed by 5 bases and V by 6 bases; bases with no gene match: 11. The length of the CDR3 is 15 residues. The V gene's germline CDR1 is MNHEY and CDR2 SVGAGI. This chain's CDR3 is CASRLGAGGVHEQYF. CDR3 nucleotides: TGTGCCAGCAGATTAGGGGCGGGGGGGGTCCACGAGCAGTACTTC.

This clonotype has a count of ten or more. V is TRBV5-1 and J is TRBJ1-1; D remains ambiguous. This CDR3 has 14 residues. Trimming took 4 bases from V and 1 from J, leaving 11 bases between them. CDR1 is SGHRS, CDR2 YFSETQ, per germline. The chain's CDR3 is CASSLQTGNTEAFF. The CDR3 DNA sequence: TGCGCCAGCAGCCTGCAGACGGGGAACACTGAAGCTTTCTTT.

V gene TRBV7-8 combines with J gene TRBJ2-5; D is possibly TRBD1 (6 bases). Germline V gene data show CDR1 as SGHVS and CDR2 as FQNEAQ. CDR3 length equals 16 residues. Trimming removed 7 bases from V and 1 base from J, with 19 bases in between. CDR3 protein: CASIQESRGPQETQYF. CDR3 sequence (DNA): TGTGCCAGCATCCAAGAGTCCAGGGGACCCCAAGAGACCCAGTACTTC.

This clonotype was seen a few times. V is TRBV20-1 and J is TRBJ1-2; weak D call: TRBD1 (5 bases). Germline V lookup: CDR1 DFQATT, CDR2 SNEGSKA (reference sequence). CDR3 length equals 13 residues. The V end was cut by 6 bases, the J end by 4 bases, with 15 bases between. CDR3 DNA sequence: TGCAGTGCCCCGGGGACTACCCCCTATGGCTACACCTTC. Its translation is CSAPGTTPYGYTF.

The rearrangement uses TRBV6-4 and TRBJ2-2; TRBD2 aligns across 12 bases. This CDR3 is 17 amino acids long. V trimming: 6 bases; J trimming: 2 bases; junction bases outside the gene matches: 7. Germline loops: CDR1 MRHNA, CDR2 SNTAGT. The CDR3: CASRTTSGGVNTGELFF. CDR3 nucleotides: TGTGCCAGCAGGACGACTAGCGGGGGAGTAAACACCGGGGAGCTGTTTTTT.

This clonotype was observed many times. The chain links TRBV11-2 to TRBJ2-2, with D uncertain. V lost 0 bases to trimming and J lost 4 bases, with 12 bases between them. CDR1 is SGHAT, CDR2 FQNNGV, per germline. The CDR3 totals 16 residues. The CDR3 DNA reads TGTGCCAGCAGCTTAGAACTCCAAGTCGGCACCGGGGAGCTGTTTTTT. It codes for CASSLELQVGTGELFF.

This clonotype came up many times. The CDR3 loop is CASSLVGVRETQYF. In nucleotides, the CDR3 is TGTGCCAGCAGCCTGGTAGGAGTGCGAGAGACCCAGTACTTC. The genes are TRBV6-1 and TRBJ2-5, with D unresolved. CDR1 and CDR2 from the germline V gene are MNHNS and SASEGT. The CDR3 is 14 amino acids. V lost 6 bases and J 4 bases, leaving 15 bases between the germline ends.

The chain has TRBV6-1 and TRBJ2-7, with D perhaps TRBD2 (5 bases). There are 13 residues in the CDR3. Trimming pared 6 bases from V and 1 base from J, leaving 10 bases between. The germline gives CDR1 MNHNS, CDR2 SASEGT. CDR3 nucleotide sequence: TGTGCCAGCAGGCTGGAGGTGTCCTACGAGCAGTACTTC. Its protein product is CASRLEVSYEQYF.

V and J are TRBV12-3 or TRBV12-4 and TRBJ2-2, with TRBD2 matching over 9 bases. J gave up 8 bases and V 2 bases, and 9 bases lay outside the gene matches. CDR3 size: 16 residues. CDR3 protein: CASSLLAGGLIGELFF. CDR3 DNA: TGTGCCAGCAGTTTATTGGCGGGGGGGCTTATAGGGGAGCTGTTTTTT.

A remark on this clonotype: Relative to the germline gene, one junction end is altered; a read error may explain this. The CDR3 bases are TGTGCCAGCAGAAGACAGTCCCAATCCACTGATGCTTTCTTT. Translating gives CASRRQSQSTDAFF. This chain joins TRBV6-1 and TRBJ1-1, with D perhaps TRBD1 (5 bases). The germline gives CDR1 MNHNS, CDR2 SASEGT. The CDR3 has 14 residues.

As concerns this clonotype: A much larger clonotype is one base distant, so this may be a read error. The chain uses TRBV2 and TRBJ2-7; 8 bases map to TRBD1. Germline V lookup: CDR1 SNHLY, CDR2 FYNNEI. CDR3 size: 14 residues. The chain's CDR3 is CASRTDRAVHEQCF. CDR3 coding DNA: TGTGCCAGCAGGACGGACAGGGCCGTCCACGAGCAGTGCTTC.

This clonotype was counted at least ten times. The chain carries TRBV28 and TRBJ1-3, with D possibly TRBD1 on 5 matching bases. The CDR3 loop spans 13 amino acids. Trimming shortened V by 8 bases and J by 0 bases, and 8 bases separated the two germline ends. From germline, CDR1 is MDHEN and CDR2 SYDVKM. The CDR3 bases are TGTGCCAGCTTTGACAGCTCTGGAAACACCATATATTTT. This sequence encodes CASFDSSGNTIYF.